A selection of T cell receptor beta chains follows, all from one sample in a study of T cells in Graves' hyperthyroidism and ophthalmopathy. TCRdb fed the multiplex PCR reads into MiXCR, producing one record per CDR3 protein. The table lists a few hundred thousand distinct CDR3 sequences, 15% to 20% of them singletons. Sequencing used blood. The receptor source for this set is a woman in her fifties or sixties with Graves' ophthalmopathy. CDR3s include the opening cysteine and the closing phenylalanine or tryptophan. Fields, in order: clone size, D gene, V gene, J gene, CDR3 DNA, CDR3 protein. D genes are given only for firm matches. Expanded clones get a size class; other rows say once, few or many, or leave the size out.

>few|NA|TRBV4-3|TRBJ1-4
TGCGCCAGCAGCCACTTCGGCGCCACAGGGTACGGTGAAAAACTGTTTTTT
CASSHFGATGYGEKLFF
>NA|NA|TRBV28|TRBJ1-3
TGTGCCAGCAGCACGCCTGGACGGAGGGGATCGGGAAACACCATATATTTT
CASSTPGRRGSGNTIYF
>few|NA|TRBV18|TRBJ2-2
TGTGCCAGCTCACCACCACTCAGGAACGCCGGGGAGCTGTTTTTT
CASSPPLRNAGELFF
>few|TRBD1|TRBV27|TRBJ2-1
TGTGCCAGCAGTTCCGGGACAGGGGGTTCCAATGAGCAGTTCTTC
CASSSGTGGSNEQFF
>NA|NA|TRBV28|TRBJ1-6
TGTGCCAGCAGTGTCCCGGGACCCTATAATTCACCCCCCCACTTT
CASSVPGPYNSPPHF
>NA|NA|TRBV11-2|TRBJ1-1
TGTGCCAGCAGGAGCGGGGCCCTCGAGAACACTGAAGCTTTCTTT
CASRSGALENTEAFF
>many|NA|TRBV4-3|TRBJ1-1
TGCGCCAGCAGCCAGGATTTGAACACTGAAGCTTTCTTT
CASSQDLNTEAFF
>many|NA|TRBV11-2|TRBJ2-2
TGTGCCAGCAGCTTAGCCCGACAGACCACCGGGGAGCTGTTTTTT
CASSLARQTTGELFF
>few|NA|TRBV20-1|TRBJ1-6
TGCAGTGCTCATACAGCGGAGGGCTCCTATAATTCACCCCTCCACTTT
CSAHTAEGSYNSPLHF
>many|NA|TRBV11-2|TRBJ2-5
TGTGCCAGCACCTCTCCCGGACGGGACTTTCTGTCCCAGTACTTC
CASTSPGRDFLSQYF
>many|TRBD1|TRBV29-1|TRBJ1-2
TGCAGCGTTACTGACAGGGGCTATGGCTACACCTTC
CSVTDRGYGYTF
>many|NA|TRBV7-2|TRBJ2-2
TGTGCCAGCAGCTTAAACGTGAACACCGGGGAGCTGTTTTTT
CASSLNVNTGELFF
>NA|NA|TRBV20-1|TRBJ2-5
TGCAGTGCTAGCAGCCATGCCGGCGGTGTCCAGTACTTC
CSASSHAGGVQYF
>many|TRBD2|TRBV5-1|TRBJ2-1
TGTGCCAGCAGCTTAGGACTAGCGGGTTACAATGAGCAGTTCTTC
CASSLGLAGYNEQFF
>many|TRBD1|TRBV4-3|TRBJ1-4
TGCGCCAGCAGCCGCGGACAGGGAGGCGAAAAACTGTTTTTT
CASSRGQGGEKLFF
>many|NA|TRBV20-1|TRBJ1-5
TGCAGTGTCAGCCGGGGGTCCCAGCCCCAGCATTTT
CSVSRGSQPQHF
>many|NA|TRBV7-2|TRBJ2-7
TGTGCCAGCAGCTTAAATACACTCTCCTACGAGCAGTACTTC
CASSLNTLSYEQYF
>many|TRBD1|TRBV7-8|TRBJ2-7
TGTGCCAGCAGCTTAGTGACAGGGCACGAGCAGTACTTC
CASSLVTGHEQYF
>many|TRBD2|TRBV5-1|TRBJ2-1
TGCGCCAGCAGCTGGGAGGGGACGTCGAGTGAGCAGTTCTTC
CASSWEGTSSEQFF
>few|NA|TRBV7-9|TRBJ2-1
TGTGCCAGCAGCATAGTGGGACGGCGACCCTCCTACAATGAGCAGTTCTTC
CASSIVGRRPSYNEQFF
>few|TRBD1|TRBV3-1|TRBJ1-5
TGTGCCAGCAGCCAAGAATTTCGGACAGGTTATAGCAATCAGCCCCAGCATTTT
CASSQEFRTGYSNQPQHF
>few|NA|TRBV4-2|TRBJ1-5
TGTGCCAGCAGCCAAGATGAGGGGCAGCCCCAGCATTTT
CASSQDEGQPQHF
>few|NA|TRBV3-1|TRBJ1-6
TGTGCCAGCAGCCAAGGTCTCTCGCCCCTCCACTTT
CASSQGLSPLHF
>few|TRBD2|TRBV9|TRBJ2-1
TGTGCCAGCAGCCCCTCCAGCGGGGCAAGTTACAATGAGCAGTTCTTC
CASSPSSGASYNEQFF
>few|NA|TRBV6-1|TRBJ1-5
TGTGCCAGCAGTCCTCTGGCGGGCAATCAGCCCCAGCATTTT
CASSPLAGNQPQHF
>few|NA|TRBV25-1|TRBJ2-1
TGTGCCAGCAGTATGGATAGCTCGAACAATGAGCAGTTCTTC
CASSMDSSNNEQFF
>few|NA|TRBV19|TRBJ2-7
TGTGCCAGTAGTAAGGTAGAGACCACCTACGAGCAGTACTTC
CASSKVETTYEQYF
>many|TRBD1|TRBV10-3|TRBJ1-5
TGTGCCATCAGTCGGGACAGCGATCAGCCCCAGCATTTT
CAISRDSDQPQHF
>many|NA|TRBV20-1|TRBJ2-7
TGCAGTGCTACCGATGTTCGCTCCTACGAGCAGTACTTC
CSATDVRSYEQYF
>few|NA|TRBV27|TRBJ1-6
TGTGCCAGCAGTACGCGGGCCGGGGGAGGGGCCTATAATTCACCCCTCCACTTT
CASSTRAGGGAYNSPLHF
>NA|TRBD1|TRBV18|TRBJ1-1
TGTGCCAGCTCACCCGGGACAGGGCCGAACACTGAAGCTTTCTTT
CASSPGTGPNTEAFF
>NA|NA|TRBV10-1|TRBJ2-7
TGCGCCAGCAATAATCCGAGCGAGCAGTACTTC
CASNNPSEQYF
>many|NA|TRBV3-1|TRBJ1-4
TGTGCCAGCAGCCATAGAGGGGTTGAAAAACTGTTTTTT
CASSHRGVEKLFF
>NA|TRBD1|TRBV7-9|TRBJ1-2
TGTGCCAGCAGCTTAGAGTTGCACAGGGGGCGGAATGGCTACACCTTC
CASSLELHRGRNGYTF
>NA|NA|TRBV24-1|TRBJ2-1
TGTGCCACCAGTTCACGTACGGGACGCCTCTTTTTTAGTGAGCAGTTCTTC
CATSSRTGRLFFSEQFF
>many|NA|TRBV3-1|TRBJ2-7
TGTGCCAGCAGCCAAGCTTCCGAGCAGTACTTC
CASSQASEQYF
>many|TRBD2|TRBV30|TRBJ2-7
TGTGCCTGCGCTGGCGGGAGCTCCTACGAGCAGTACTTC
CACAGGSSYEQYF
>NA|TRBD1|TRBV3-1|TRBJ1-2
TGTGCCAGCAGCCACGGACAGGGTTTTGGCTACACCTTC
CASSHGQGFGYTF
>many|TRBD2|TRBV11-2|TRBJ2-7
TGTGCCAGCAGCCCCTCCACGGGGGGGCGACGCTACGAGCAGTACTTC
CASSPSTGGRRYEQYF
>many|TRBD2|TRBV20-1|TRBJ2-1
TGCAGTGCTAGGAAGGTAGCGGGAGCCAAGGGTGAGCAGTTCTTC
CSARKVAGAKGEQFF
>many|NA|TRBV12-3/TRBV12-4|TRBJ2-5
TGTGCCAGCAGGTCGACTACTTCCCAAGAGACCCAGTACTTC
CASRSTTSQETQYF
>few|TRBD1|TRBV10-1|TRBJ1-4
TGCGCCAGCAGGCCCCCGGGACAGGGAGATGAAAAACTGTTTTTT
CASRPPGQGDEKLFF
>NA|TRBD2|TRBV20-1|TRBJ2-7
TGCAGTGCTAGAGGCGGGAGTCCCTACGAGCAGTACTTC
CSARGGSPYEQYF